Each of the 20 T cell receptor beta chains below was sequenced from the same sample in a study of cytomegalovirus exposure and HLA in healthy donors. The assay was immunoSEQ multiplex PCR, and TCRdb's table has in-frame clones only and misses some. This sample yields about 220,000 clones, of which approximately 88% are seen a single time; roughly an eighth belongs to the top ten. Sequenced: PBMCs. The source is a woman younger than 45 in good health and CMV-seropositive.

The V call is TRBV27, the J call TRBJ1-1; D not certain. CDR1 is MNHEY and CDR2 is SMNVEV in the germline V gene (reference sequence). Trimming cost V 3 bases and J 6 bases, with 11 bases left between them. The length of the CDR3 is 13 residues. As DNA, the CDR3 is TGTGCCAGCAGTTTTCCCGGCCAGTCTGAAGCTTTCTTT. Its translation is CASSFPGQSEAFF.

The J gene is TRBJ2-1, the V gene TRBV29-1; 8 nucleotides align to TRBD1. Germline V lookup: CDR1 SQVTM, CDR2 ANQGSEA. The CDR3 length is 16 residues. V lost 6 bases to trimming and J lost 4 bases; unmatched junction nucleotides: 14. The CDR3 nucleotides are TGCAGCGTCGCTAATGAACAGGGGGGCACTTACAATGAGCAGTTCTTC. This gives the protein CSVANEQGGTYNEQFF.

The chain recombines TRBV5-1 with TRBJ1-2, with D uncertain. The CDR3 length is 12 residues. Trimming left V 2 bases short and J 4 bases short, with 6 bases between. Germline V lookup: CDR1 SGHRS, CDR2 YFSETQ. CDR3 residues: CASSFEGYGYTF. In DNA, the CDR3 is TGCGCCAGCAGCTTCGAGGGCTATGGCTACACCTTC.

This clone was counted a few times. The chain is built from TRBV2 and TRBJ2-7, with D hard to call. The CDR3 sequence is 11 residues long. Germline-derived CDR1 and CDR2 are SNHLY and FYNNEI. Deletions cut 6 bases from V and 2 bases from J, with 5 bases between. The CDR3 coding sequence is TGTGCCAGCAGGGGTACCTACGAGCAGTACTTC. The encoded protein is CASRGTYEQYF. Full variable domain (rest looked up from reference TRBV2 and TRBJ2-7): EPEVTQTPSHQVTQMGQEVILRCVPISNHLYFYWYRQILGQKVEFLVSFYNNEISEKSEIFDDQFSVERPDGSNFTLKIRSTKLEDSAMYFCASRGTYEQYFGPGTRLTVT.

This clone turned up a few times. This chain connects TRBV18 to TRBJ1-1; 7 bases line up with TRBD1. CDR1 and CDR2 from the germline V gene are KGHSH and LQKENI. V shed 6 bases, J shed 6 bases, and the junction held 7 bases outside the gene matches. The length of the CDR3 is 13 residues. Written as DNA, the CDR3 is TGTGCCAGCTCCCCGACAGGGCTAGCTGAAGCTTTCTTT. Encoded protein: CASSPTGLAEAFF.

The chain carries TRBV6-6 and TRBJ1-5; 9 bases fit TRBD1. This CDR3 is built from 14 residues. The V gene end was trimmed by 4 bases and the J gene end by 6 bases; junction bases not matched to a gene: 4. The germline CDR1 and CDR2 sequences are MNHNY and SVGAGI (reference sequence). In nucleotides, the CDR3 is TGTGCCAGCAGTTTACAGGGGGCTAGTCAGCCCCAGCATTTT. Its protein is CASSLQGASQPQHF.

The chain recombines TRBV27 with TRBJ1-1; no definite D call. Trimming took off 8 bases at V and 0 bases at J, with 16 bases between the two ends. This CDR3 has 15 residues. CDR1 and CDR2 (germline): MNHEY, SMNVEV (reference sequence). The CDR3 here is CASRAWRELNTEAFF. CDR3 coding DNA: TGTGCCAGCCGTGCCTGGAGGGAATTGAACACTGAAGCTTTCTTT.

The V call is TRBV6-6, the J call TRBJ1-5; the D gene is possibly TRBD1 (5 bases). The V end was cut by 4 bases, the J end by 8 bases, with 12 bases between. Germline CDR1 and CDR2: MNHNY and SVGAGI (reference sequence). The CDR3 loop spans 13 amino acids. The CDR3 region is CASSSGPRKPQHF. CDR3 nucleotides: TGTGCCAGCAGTTCGGGACCCCGCAAGCCCCAGCATTTT.

The chain carries TRBV4-1 and TRBJ1-4; D is unresolved. CDR3 size: 13 residues. With 1 base removed from V and 5 bases from J, the gap between germline ends came to 5 bases. Germline V gives CDR1 MGHRA, CDR2 YSYEKL. The CDR3 loop reads CASSQVINEKLFF. The CDR3 DNA is TGCGCCAGCAGCCAAGTCATCAATGAAAAACTGTTTTTT.

V usage is TRBV11-2 and J usage is TRBJ1-3, with D uncertain. The CDR3 consists of 14 residues. Germline values: CDR1 SGHAT, CDR2 FQNNGV. Trimming shortened V by 0 bases and J by 4 bases, and 7 bases separated the two germline ends. The CDR3 DNA sequence: TGTGCCAGCAGCTTAGATTTGGGAGGAAACACCATATATTTT. Its protein is CASSLDLGGNTIYF.

The chain carries TRBV11-3 and TRBJ1-2; unclear D gene. CDR1 and CDR2 (germline): SGHNT, YENEEA. CDR3 size: 15 residues. V lost 4 bases, J lost 8 bases, and 20 bases lay in between. The CDR3 reads CASSSESDGIVGYTF. The CDR3, as DNA: TGTGCCAGCAGCTCTGAATCGGACGGGATCGTCGGCTACACCTTC.

The chain has TRBV6-1 and TRBJ2-1; 11 positions agree with TRBD1. Per the germline V gene, CDR1 is MNHNS and CDR2 is SASEGT. V shed 6 bases, J shed 4 bases, and the junction held 2 bases outside the gene matches. The CDR3 has 14 amino acids. As DNA, the CDR3 is TGTGCCAGCAGAGGGACAGGGGGTTACAATGAGCAGTTCTTC. This encodes CASRGTGGYNEQFF.

This chain joins TRBV2 and TRBJ1-1, with a tentative D call TRBD1 (5 bases). The length of the CDR3 is 12 residues. Germline values: CDR1 SNHLY, CDR2 FYNNEI. V was trimmed by 11 bases and J by 3 bases, leaving 13 bases between them. CDR3 region: CALVWGDTEAFF. In DNA, the CDR3 is TGTGCCCTAGTCTGGGGGGACACTGAAGCTTTCTTT.

The J gene is TRBJ1-1, the V gene TRBV28; TRBD1 is a possible D gene (5 bases). Trimming shortened V by 7 bases and J by 4 bases, and 19 bases separated the two germline ends. CDR1 is MDHEN and CDR2 is SYDVKM in the germline V gene. The CDR3 runs 15 residues. The CDR3 loop is CASTEAGGQSTEAFF. The CDR3, as DNA: TGTGCCAGCACCGAAGCGGGAGGACAAAGCACTGAAGCTTTCTTT.

V is TRBV19 and J is TRBJ2-2; TRBD2 is a possible D gene (6 bases). This CDR3 has 14 residues. The V and J ends lost 3 bases and 2 bases respectively, with 7 bases between them. Per the germline V gene, CDR1 is LNHDA and CDR2 is SQIVND (reference sequence). In DNA, the CDR3 is TGTGCCAGTAGTATCGGGACTAACACCGGGGAGCTGTTTTTT. This gives the protein CASSIGTNTGELFF.

The V and J genes are TRBV7-6 and TRBJ2-6, with D unclear. The V gene lost 0 bases and the J gene lost 0 bases, with 6 bases spanning the gap. This CDR3 has 16 amino acids. In germline, CDR1 is SGHVS, CDR2 FNYEAQ. This CDR3 is CASSLAFGSGANVLTF. CDR3 bases: TGTGCCAGCAGCTTAGCGTTCGGCTCTGGGGCCAACGTCCTGACTTTC. The full variable domain, rest sourced from reference TRBV7-6 and TRBJ2-6, is GAGVSQSPRYKVTKRGQDVALRCDPISGHVSLYWYRQALGQGPEFLTYFNYEAQQDKSGLPNDRFSAERPEGSISTLTIQRTEQRDSAMYRCASSLAFGSGANVLTFGAGSRLTVL.

The table lists this clone with a few counts. The V call is TRBV28, the J call TRBJ2-1; D is perhaps TRBD1 (6 bases). Germline CDR1 is MDHEN and CDR2 is SYDVKM. The CDR3 is made up of 13 amino acids. V was cut by 6 bases and J by 8 bases, with 14 bases left in between. The CDR3 region has the DNA TGTGCCAGCAGAACACAGGGTTCCGATGAGCAGTTCTTC. Its protein product is CASRTQGSDEQFF.

V usage is TRBV27 and J usage is TRBJ1-4; no definite D call. This CDR3 comprises 15 residues. Germline CDR1 MNHEY, CDR2 SMNVEV (reference sequence). V lost 0 bases and J lost 3, with 8 bases in between. The CDR3 loop is CASSLSRGPNEKLFF. The CDR3 DNA reads as TGTGCCAGCAGTTTATCGAGAGGCCCTAATGAAAAACTGTTTTTT.

This clone showed up just once. The chain joins TRBV2 to TRBJ1-5, with TRBD1 matching 11 bases. Germline V CDR1 and CDR2: SNHLY, FYNNEI. V shed 8 bases, J shed 3 bases, and the junction held 6 bases outside the gene matches. This CDR3 is 15 amino acids long. The CDR3 nucleotides are TGTGCCAGCCATAAGGACAGGGGGCTCAATCAGCCCCAGCATTTT. This gives the protein CASHKDRGLNQPQHF.

This CDR3 is CASSLDQIYGYTF. DNA for the CDR3: TGTGCCAGCAGCTTAGACCAAATCTATGGCTACACCTTC. This sequence joins TRBV11-2 and TRBJ1-2; D uncertain. The V end lost 0 bases, the J end lost 4 bases, and 6 bases lay between the germline ends. CDR3 size: 13 residues. Germline CDR1 and CDR2: SGHAT and FQNNGV.